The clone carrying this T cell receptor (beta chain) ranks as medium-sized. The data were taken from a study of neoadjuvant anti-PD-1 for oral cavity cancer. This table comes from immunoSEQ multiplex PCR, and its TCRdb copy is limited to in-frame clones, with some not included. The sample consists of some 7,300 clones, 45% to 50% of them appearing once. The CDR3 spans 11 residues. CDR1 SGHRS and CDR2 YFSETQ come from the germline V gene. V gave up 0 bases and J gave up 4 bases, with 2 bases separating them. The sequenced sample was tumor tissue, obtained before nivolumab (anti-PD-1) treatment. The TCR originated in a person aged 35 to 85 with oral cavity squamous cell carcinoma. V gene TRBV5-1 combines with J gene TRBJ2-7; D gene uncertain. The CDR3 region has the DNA TGCGCCAGCAGCTTGGAGTACGAGCAGTACTTC. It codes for CASSLEYEQYF.